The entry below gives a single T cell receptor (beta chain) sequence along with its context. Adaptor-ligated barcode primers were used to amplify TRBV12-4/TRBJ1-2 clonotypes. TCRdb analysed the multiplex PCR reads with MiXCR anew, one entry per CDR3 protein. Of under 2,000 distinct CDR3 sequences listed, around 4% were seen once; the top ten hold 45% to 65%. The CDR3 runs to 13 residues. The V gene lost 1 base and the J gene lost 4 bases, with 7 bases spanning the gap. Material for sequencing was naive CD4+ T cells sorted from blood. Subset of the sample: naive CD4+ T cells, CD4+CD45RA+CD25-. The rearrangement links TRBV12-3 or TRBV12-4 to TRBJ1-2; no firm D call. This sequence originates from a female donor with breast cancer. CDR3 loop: CASSLVGPYGYTF. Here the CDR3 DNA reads TGTGCCAGCAGTTTAGTAGGGCCCTATGGCTACACCTTC.